The entry that follows covers one TCR beta chain sequence. The antigen is not known. TCRdb keeps only in-frame clones here, not all; method: immunoSEQ multiplex PCR. Among fewer than 80,000 clones, 85% were seen once, and the ten largest hold 5.9%. This sample is drawn from a study of OX40 agonist ivuxolimab in advanced cancers. About the study: Of the patients, three showed partial responses, one with hepatocellular carcinoma and two with cutaneous melanoma. The study's findings and limits: The 0.1-3.0 mg/kg partial responders had among the lowest clonal expansion.

V dropped 2 bases and J dropped 7 bases, with 14 bases sitting between them. The CDR3 has 14 amino acids. The germline gives CDR1 MNHNY, CDR2 SVGAGI (reference sequence). The source is an adult with an advanced solid tumor such as melanoma, head and neck, liver or kidney cancer. The rearrangement links TRBV6-6 to TRBJ1-1; D may be TRBD1 (5 bases). The specimen was CD4+ or CD8+ T cells sorted from blood, collected in a trial of the OX40 agonist ivuxolimab. In DNA, the CDR3 is TGTGCCAGCAGTTACCATGGGGCAGGGCTTGAAGCTTTCTTT. Residues: CASSYHGAGLEAFF.